This T cell receptor (beta chain) was profiled in a study of vaccination and CD4 T cells after COVID-19 (dated by TCRdb to the early 2020s). Study-wide context: Six males and four females were included in the convalescent cohort, with two Hispanic individuals, seven Caucasians, two Asians and one multiracial person represented. Two doses of either the Pfizer-BioNTech BNT162b2 vaccine (n=8) or the Moderna mRNA-1273 vaccine (n=2) were administered to participants. Post-COVID blood samples from convalescent patients were collected a median of around 110 days after diagnosis, with a range of 35 to 161 days. The time from the second vaccine dose to post-vaccine blood sampling had a median of roughly 70 days and ranged from about 14 to 250 days. Culture stimuli were overlapping spike peptide pools from SARS-CoV-2 and from the common cold coronaviruses HCoV-NL63, HCoV-OC43 and HCoV-229E. Control cultures received a CEFX viral epitope pool as the positive control, an HIV-1 Nef peptide pool as the negative control, or no peptide. In roughly nine COVID-19 convalescent patients and 4 infection-naive healthy vaccine recipients, the spike-specific CD4+ TCR repertoire before mRNA vaccination was compared with the repertoire after mRNA vaccination. At the TCR clonotype level, an earlier paper using these donors assessed memory CD4+ T cell crossreactivity between SARS-CoV-2 and common cold coronavirus spike proteins. What the study reported, not specific to this receptor: Of the vaccine-specific clones found in convalescent patients, nearly all (304 of 307) were mono-reactive for SARS-CoV-2 spike instead of being cross-reactive with common cold coronaviruses. The number of convalescent patients in the study was relatively small, and the study did not examine early timepoints following natural infection. An increase in the median number of SARS-CoV-2-reactive clonotypes from 20 to 25 after infection to 38 after vaccination was observed, but the change was not found to be significant. In convalescent patients, a median roughly 85% of post-vaccine SARS-CoV-2-reactive clones were detected only after vaccination, and vaccine-specific priming was suggested by this finding.

In the case of this clonotype: There is no known antigen for this receptor. Qualities for individual bases were not recorded, and no much larger clone is one base off.

Reading the label with the study, this specimen's treatment or condition is: approximately 9-day PBMC culture with coronavirus spike peptide pools or control peptides (ViraFEST assay). CD4+ T cells from unexposed donors were collected before the COVID-19 pandemic (2011-2018). The study used the ViraFEST assay, which expanded antigen-specific T cells with peptide pools and then identified expanded clonotypes by TCR sequencing. Each well held some 2 million PBMCs cultured with 9 to 10 ug/ml peptide pools in IMDM containing approximately 5% human AB serum and 8 to 10 IU/ml IL-2. Half of the culture medium was replaced with fresh IL-2-containing medium on days 3 and 7. After more than 8 days of culture, CD4+ T cells were isolated by negative selection using the EasySep CD4+ T cell isolation kit. As far as cell numbers permitted, CD4+ T cells from unexposed donors were tested for reactivity against SARS-CoV-2 S and N as well as four spike pools from common cold coronaviruses. Ficoll-Paque Plus gradient centrifugation was used to isolate PBMCs from whole blood, and the isolated PBMCs were then either used fresh or cryopreserved at -140C. Each culture condition was generally run in triplicate wells. The leukapheresis product used for the unexposed donors was purchased from a commercial source.

The library relied on PCR. DNA from cultured CD4+ T cells was subjected to TCR sequencing with the Oncomine TCR Beta short-read assay at the Johns Hopkins FTIC core. The QIAamp micro DNA kit was used to extract genomic DNA from the cultured CD4+ T cells. Oncomine TCR Beta libraries from cultured CD4+ T cells were pooled using unique dual indexes and sequenced on an Illumina iSeq 100. The source study handled its data this way. Non-productive sequences were removed, and CDR3s that did not start with C, did not end with F or W, or were shorter than 7 amino acids were discarded. The MANAFEST web application identified antigen-specific clonotypes by comparing peptide-stimulated wells against reference wells and other culture wells. To be called positive, a clone needed an FDR below 0.05, an odds ratio above 5, and a productive frequency above 0.1% in at least two of three replicate wells. Cross-reactive clonotypes were defined as significantly expanded in both SARS-CoV-2 spike wells and at least one common cold coronavirus spike condition. CDR3 homology was assessed with Levenshtein distances (stringdist) and unrooted phylogenetic trees (ape) in R version 3.6.1. Using fastp trimming at Q25 and MiXCR clonotype assembly, TCRdb reanalyzed the public sequencing data and kept in-frame beta chains. Entries are consolidated by CDR3 protein sequence, retaining the most common genes and DNA. The authors' filters were not applied to this entry. The sample table shows around 9,400 distinct CDR3 sequences, and roughly a third are seen once. The ten largest clonotypes hold 20% to 25% of the sample.

The receptor was isolated from a human donor in good health. The sequenced material came from CD4+ T cells from blood, cultured in vitro.

Here is the DNA: TGTGCCAGCACTCCGGACGGATTCTCCTACGAGCAGTACTTC. Its coded protein is CASTPDGFSYEQYF. The chain joins TRBV6-2 or TRBV6-3 to TRBJ2-7; no D gene is confidently identified. Via the germline V gene, CDR1 is MNHEY and CDR2 SVGEGT. The junction shows trimming of 7 bases on V and 0 bases on J, plus 13 bases between the germline ends. Counted from cysteine to phenylalanine, this CDR3 has 14 amino acids. CDR3 DNA only is kept here, 42 bases in frame from base 1.